This note documents a single TCR beta chain sequence. No antigen is known for it. Looked up from germline, CDR1 is MNHNS and CDR2 is SASEGT. Trimming left V 7 bases short and J 0 bases short, with 13 bases between. The CDR3 consists of 15 residues. This specimen belongs to a study of OX40 agonist ivuxolimab in advanced cancers. Looking at the study overall: Patients were infused with ivuxolimab every 2 weeks at 0.01 to 10 mg/kg.

Collection of blood occurred at baseline, at cycle 4 day 1, and at cycle 7 day 1. Data came from immunoSEQ multiplex PCR; TCRdb stores just in-frame clones and leaves some out. Among 120,000 or so clones listed, around nine tenths were seen once. Whole-study results and caveats: Normalized T-cell clonal expansion was also low in a subset of nonresponders.

The starting material was CD4+ or CD8+ T cells sorted from blood, obtained in a trial of the OX40 agonist ivuxolimab. The source of this sequence is an adult with an advanced solid tumor such as melanoma, head and neck, liver or kidney cancer. The V and J genes are TRBV6-1 and TRBJ2-4, with D perhaps TRBD1 (6 bases). The CDR3 DNA follows: TGTGCCAGCACCGGACAGATAGTAGCCAAAAACATTCAGTACTTC. It specifies CASTGQIVAKNIQYF.